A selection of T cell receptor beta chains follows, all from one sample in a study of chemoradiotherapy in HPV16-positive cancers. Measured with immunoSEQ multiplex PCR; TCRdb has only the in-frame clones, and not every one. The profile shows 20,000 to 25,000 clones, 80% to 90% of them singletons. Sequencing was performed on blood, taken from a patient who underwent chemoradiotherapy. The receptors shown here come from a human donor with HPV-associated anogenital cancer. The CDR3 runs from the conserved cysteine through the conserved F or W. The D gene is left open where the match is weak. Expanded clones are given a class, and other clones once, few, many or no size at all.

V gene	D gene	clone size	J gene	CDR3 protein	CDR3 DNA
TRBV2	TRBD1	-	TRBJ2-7	CASSSETGSTYEQYF	TGTGCCAGCAGCTCGGAGACAGGGTCAACCTACGAGCAGTACTTC
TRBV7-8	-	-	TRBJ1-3	CASSPRPPGNTIYF	TGTGCCAGCAGCCCCCGGCCCCCTGGAAACACCATATATTTT
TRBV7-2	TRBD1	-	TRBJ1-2	CASSLAAGTGTYGYTF	TGTGCCAGCAGCTTGGCCGCGGGGACAGGGACCTATGGCTACACCTTC
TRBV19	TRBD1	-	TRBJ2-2	CASRRTGGDTGELFF	TGTGCCAGTAGACGGACAGGGGGTGACACCGGGGAGCTGTTTTTT
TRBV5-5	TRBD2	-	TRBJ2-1	CASINSYGNSGRSNEQFF	TGTGCCAGCATCAACTCCTATGGAAATAGCGGGAGATCGAATGAGCAGTTCTTC
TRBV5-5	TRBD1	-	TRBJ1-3	CASTNRGDPGNTTYF	TGTGCCAGCACTAACAGGGGCGATCCTGGAAACACCACATATTTT
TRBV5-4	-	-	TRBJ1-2	CASSVTGSNYGYTF	TGTGCCAGCAGCGTTACAGGATCCAACTATGGCTACACCTTC
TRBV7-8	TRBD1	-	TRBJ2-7	CASSLGDRGLEEQYF	TGTGCCAGCAGCTTAGGGGACAGGGGGCTTGAAGAGCAGTACTTC
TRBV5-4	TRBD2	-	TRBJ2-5	CASSLGDYQETQYF	TGTGCCAGCAGCTTGGGGGACTATCAAGAGACCCAGTACTTC
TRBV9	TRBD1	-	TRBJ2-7	CASSVAPGGNYEQYF	TGTGCCAGCAGCGTAGCTCCAGGGGGCAACTACGAGCAGTACTTC
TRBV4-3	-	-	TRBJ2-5	CASSQDRIQETQYF	TGCGCCAGCAGCCAAGACAGGATCCAAGAGACCCAGTACTTC
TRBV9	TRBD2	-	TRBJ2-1	CASSQTSTSGGNHEQFF	TGTGCCAGCAGCCAGACATCGACTAGCGGGGGAAACCATGAGCAGTTCTTC
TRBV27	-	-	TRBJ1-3	CASSPLDRSGNTIYF	TGTGCCAGCAGTCCCCTAGACAGGTCAGGAAACACCATATATTTT
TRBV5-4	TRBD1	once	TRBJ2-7	CASSSGGQGPHEQYF	TGTGCCAGCAGCTCGGGGGGACAGGGGCCCCACGAGCAGTACTTC
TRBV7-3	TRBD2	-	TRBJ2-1	CASRLQAGGKNEQFF	TGTGCCAGCAGACTCCAAGCGGGGGGGAAAAATGAGCAGTTCTTC
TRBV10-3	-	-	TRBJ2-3	CAISEAGDTQYF	TGTGCCATCAGCGAGGCGGGGGATACGCAGTATTTT
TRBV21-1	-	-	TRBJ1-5	CASSSHRGISNQPQHF	TGTGCCAGCAGCTCACACAGGGGGATTAGCAATCAGCCCCAGCATTTT
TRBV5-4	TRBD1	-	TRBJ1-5	CASSLDPGQGSYQPQHF	TGTGCCAGCAGCTTGGATCCGGGACAGGGGAGCTATCAGCCCCAGCATTTT
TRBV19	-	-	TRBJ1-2	CASSMGGSIYGYTF	TGTGCCAGTAGTATGGGGGGCAGTATCTATGGCTACACCTTC
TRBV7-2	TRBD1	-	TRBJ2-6	CASSSTGGTGANVLTF	TGTGCCAGCAGCTCGACAGGGGGAACTGGGGCCAACGTCCTGACTTTC
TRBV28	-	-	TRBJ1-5	CASSERNQPQHF	TGTGCCAGCAGCGAAAGAAATCAGCCCCAGCATTTT
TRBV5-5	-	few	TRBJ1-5	CASSLSADQPQHF	TGTGCCAGCAGCTTGTCAGCAGATCAGCCCCAGCATTTT
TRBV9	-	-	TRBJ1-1	CASSEVPGATEAFF	TGTGCCAGCAGCGAGGTCCCGGGCGCAACTGAAGCTTTCTTT
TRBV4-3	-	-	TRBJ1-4	CASSQASVKGEKLFF	TGCGCCAGCAGCCAAGCCTCCGTGAAGGGGGAAAAACTGTTTTTT
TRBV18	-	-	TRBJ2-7	CASSSGGHEQYF	TGTGCCAGCTCATCAGGAGGGCACGAGCAGTACTTC
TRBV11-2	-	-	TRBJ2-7	CASSLDPSYEQYF	TGTGCCAGCAGCTTGGACCCTTCCTACGAGCAGTACTTC